This T cell receptor (beta chain) was recovered during a study of blood T cell repertoires in COVID-19. Study summary: T cells, B-cell-depleted T cells, or PBMCs supplied cDNA or gDNA.

V lost 6 bases, J lost 1 base, and 11 bases stayed unmatched. In germline, CDR1 is LNHDA, CDR2 SQIVND (reference sequence). This CDR3 is built from 17 residues. In the original workflow: It was from reference gene primer amplification that nucleated cell counts were estimated. Sequencing used immunoSEQ multiplex PCR; TCRdb keeps in-frame clones, though not all of them. V, J and clone size reflect that table, while D and trimming were determined from the DNA. The table includes fewer than 700,000 clones, 85% to 90% detected once. This chain uses TRBV19 with TRBJ1-5; 8 nucleotides line up with TRBD1. The sequencing sample was made of peripheral blood. The receptor comes from a woman aged 45-65 years with COVID-19, enrolled during active disease. This CDR3 reads CASSSARGRVSNQPQHF. CDR3 nucleotide sequence: TGTGCCAGTAGCTCGGCCAGGGGGCGCGTAAGCAATCAGCCCCAGCATTTT. Drawing the rest from reference TRBV19 and TRBJ1-5, the complete variable domain is DGGITQSPKYLFRKEGQNVTLSCEQNLNHDAMYWYRQDPGQGLRLIYYSQIVNDFQKGDIAEGYSVSREKKESFPLTVTSAQKNPTAFYLCASSSARGRVSNQPQHFGDGTRLSIL.